These 28 T cell receptor beta chains came from one sample sequenced in a study of cytomegalovirus exposure and HLA in healthy donors. This table comes from immunoSEQ multiplex PCR, and its TCRdb copy is limited to in-frame clones, with some not included. The data hold hundreds of thousands of clones, with around nine tenths observed a single time. Sequencing input: PBMCs. The source of these receptors is a man younger than 30 in good health and CMV-seronegative.

The rearrangement joins TRBV28 to TRBJ2-2; TRBD1 aligns across 11 bases. V trimming: 1 base; J trimming: 3 bases; junction bases outside the gene matches: 1. The CDR3 spans 16 residues. CDR1 is MDHEN, CDR2 SYDVKM, per germline. The CDR3 sequence: CASSLLGQGDTGELFF. Written as DNA, the CDR3 is TGTGCCAGCAGTTTATTGGGACAGGGGGACACCGGGGAGCTGTTTTTT.

The rearrangement joins TRBV6-5 to TRBJ1-4; D is possibly TRBD1 (6 bases). The ends were cut back, 4 bases at V and 8 bases at J, with 14 bases in the middle. The CDR3 extends over 14 amino acids. Germline-derived CDR1 and CDR2 are MNHEY and SVGAGI. CDR3 amino acids: CASSLSGEGEKLFF. The CDR3 nucleotides are TGTGCCAGCAGTTTATCAGGGGAAGGGGAAAAACTGTTTTTT.

This clone has more than one count but fewer than ten. This chain connects TRBV7-2 to TRBJ1-5; TRBD1 matches at 7 bases. Germline lookup yields CDR1 SGHTA and CDR2 FQGNSA. Trimming removed 5 bases from V and 6 bases from J; junction bases left unmatched: 7. The CDR3 spans 14 residues. The CDR3 is CASSLRGGLQPQHF. The CDR3 region has the DNA TGTGCCAGCAGCCTGCGAGGGGGCCTTCAGCCCCAGCATTTT.

The chain employs TRBV18 and TRBJ1-4, with D possibly TRBD1 on 5 matching bases. CDR1 KGHSH and CDR2 LQKENI come from the germline V gene. Trimming pared 2 bases from V and 8 bases from J, leaving 15 bases between. This CDR3 is built from 15 residues. The CDR3 reads CASSPATVGSEKLFF. The CDR3 bases are TGTGCCAGCTCACCAGCGACAGTCGGGAGCGAAAAACTGTTTTTT.

For this clone: Other nucleotide sequences from this sample produce the same CDR3. The V and J genes are TRBV6-1 and TRBJ2-7; perhaps TRBD1 as D (5 bases). Trimming left V 7 bases short and J 2 bases short, with 9 bases between. Germline CDR1 is MNHNS and CDR2 is SASEGT. This CDR3 has 12 amino acids. CDR3 sequence (DNA): TGTGCCAGCATTCAAGGGGCCTACGAGCAGTACTTC. It yields the protein CASIQGAYEQYF.

The V gene is TRBV9, the J gene TRBJ2-7; the D is unclear. V shed 2 bases and J shed 3 bases, with 12 bases lying between them. Germline V gives CDR1 SGDLS, CDR2 YYNGEE. The length of the CDR3 is 14 residues. CDR3 residues: CASSVRWQDYEQYF. CDR3 in DNA: TGTGCCAGCAGCGTTCGATGGCAGGACTACGAGCAGTACTTC.

The chain couples TRBV5-6 to TRBJ2-7; no clear D gene. The CDR3 is 15 amino acids. V shed 0 bases and J shed 0 bases, with 10 bases lying between them. CDR1 is SGHDT and CDR2 is YYEEEE in the germline V gene. CDR3 in DNA: TGTGCCAGCAGCTTGGTGAGGAAAAGCTCCTACGAGCAGTACTTC. Amino acid sequence: CASSLVRKSSYEQYF. Supplemented by reference TRBV5-6 and TRBJ2-7, the full variable domain reads DAGVTQSPTHLIKTRGQQVTLRCSPKSGHDTVSWYQQALGQGPQFIFQYYEEEERQRGNFPDRFSGHQFPNYSSELNVNALLLGDSALYLCASSLVRKSSYEQYFGPGTRLTVT.

The genes are TRBV10-3 and TRBJ2-7, with D possibly TRBD2 on 6 matching bases. Germline V gene sequence: CDR1 ENHRY, CDR2 SYGVKD. Trimming cost V 6 bases and J 4 bases, with 13 bases left between them. The CDR3 consists of 13 residues. CDR3 amino acids: CAIRPGDGYEQYF. CDR3 bases: TGTGCCATCAGGCCGGGGGACGGGTACGAGCAGTACTTC.

This clone came up a few times. The chain is built from TRBV10-1 and TRBJ2-7, with TRBD1 matching over 8 bases. The trim removed 3 bases at V and 5 bases at J, leaving 12 bases unmatched. This CDR3 region has 16 residues. Germline-derived CDR1 and CDR2 are WNHNN and SYGVQD (reference sequence). The CDR3 bases are TGCGCCAGCAGTGAACGAACAGGGGGAAAATCAGACGAGCAGTACTTC. It translates to CASSERTGGKSDEQYF.

The chain joins TRBV10-1 to TRBJ2-1, with TRBD2 identical over 12 bases. The CDR3 sequence is 15 residues long. V lost 6 bases and J lost 4; bases outside the gene matches: 4. Germline V gene lookup returns CDR1 WNHNN and CDR2 SYGVQD (reference sequence). CDR3 in DNA: TGCGCCAGCAGCTCTACTAGCGGGAGGTACAATGAGCAGTTCTTC. Its translation: CASSSTSGRYNEQFF.

The chain has TRBV6-6 and TRBJ2-7, with D perhaps TRBD2 (6 bases). Trimming pared 0 bases from V and 0 bases from J, leaving 9 bases between. CDR3 length equals 15 residues. Germline assignment: CDR1 MNHNY and CDR2 SVGAGI (reference sequence). This CDR3 reads CASSYSAGSSYEQYF. CDR3 DNA: TGTGCCAGCAGTTACTCCGCGGGGAGCTCCTACGAGCAGTACTTC.

V usage is TRBV27 and J usage is TRBJ2-7; TRBD1 agrees at 8 bases. The J segment lost 3 bases and the V segment lost 3 bases, leaving 1 base of the junction unmatched. Germline V gene sequence: CDR1 MNHEY, CDR2 SMNVEV (reference sequence). The CDR3 has 13 residues. In DNA form, the CDR3 reads TGTGCCAGCAGTTTCGGGACAGGCTACGAGCAGTACTTC. It specifies CASSFGTGYEQYF.

Notes on this clone: The same CDR3 also results from other DNA sequences found in this sample. The genes are TRBV9 and TRBJ2-1; 9 bases map to TRBD2. Germline V gene sequence: CDR1 SGDLS, CDR2 YYNGEE. Germline trimming cut 0 bases from V and 4 bases from J; bases unmatched to any gene: 2. The CDR3 spans 15 residues. CDR3 sequence reads: CASSVGLAGYNEQFF. CDR3 bases: TGTGCCAGCAGCGTAGGGCTAGCGGGGTACAATGAGCAGTTCTTC.

Worth noting for this clone: Other DNA sequences in the sample encode the same CDR3. This chain links TRBV6-5 with TRBJ2-5; 7 bases agree with TRBD1. The V and J ends lost 0 bases and 5 bases, in that order; junction bases with no gene match: 3. The CDR3 is made up of 14 amino acids. The germline V gene has CDR1 MNHEY and CDR2 SVGAGI. The CDR3 reads CASSYSLQGETQYF. CDR3 sequence (DNA): TGTGCCAGCAGTTACTCATTACAGGGGGAGACCCAGTACTTC.

The sample holds one count of this clone. V gene TRBV7-3 combines with J gene TRBJ2-2, with a weak D call TRBD2 (6 bases). Trimming left V 2 bases short and J 3 bases short, with 13 bases between. CDR1 SGHTA and CDR2 FQGTGA come from the germline V gene. This CDR3 contains 16 residues. The CDR3 region has the DNA TGTGCCAGCAGCTTAGCGGGGCCCTCGGACACCGGGGAGCTGTTTTTT. This sequence encodes CASSLAGPSDTGELFF.

This clone turned up a few times. The J gene is TRBJ1-2, the V gene TRBV29-1, with 7 bases matching TRBD1. The CDR3 has 13 amino acids. The germline gives CDR1 SQVTM, CDR2 ANQGSEA. J lost 11 bases, V lost 6 bases, and 15 bases had no gene match. This chain's CDR3 is CSVRRTGGGGYTF. The CDR3 DNA reads TGCAGCGTCCGCCGGACAGGTGGCGGAGGGTACACCTTC.

This chain links TRBV7-9 with TRBJ2-7; 7 nucleotides line up with TRBD1. With V trimmed by 5 bases and J by 0 bases, 13 bases remained unmatched. Germline V CDR1 and CDR2: SEHNR, FQNEAQ (reference sequence). CDR3 length equals 17 residues. CDR3 bases: TGTGCCAGCAGCCCTCCCTTCCGGGACAGCAGCTCCTACGAGCAGTACTTC. It codes for CASSPPFRDSSSYEQYF.

This chain connects TRBV19 to TRBJ2-6, with 9 bases aligning to TRBD1. The CDR3 is 14 residues long. V shed 6 bases, J shed 19 bases, and the junction held 16 bases outside the gene matches. Germline V gene lookup returns CDR1 LNHDA and CDR2 SQIVND (reference sequence). The CDR3 region has the DNA TGTGCCAGTAGCATCCGGGACAGGGACCCCCGGATCACTTTC. Translating it yields CASSIRDRDPRITF.

This sequence joins TRBV9 and TRBJ1-6; 8 bases are shared with TRBD1. V dropped 4 bases and J dropped 4; count of bases not matched to a gene: 4. CDR1 and CDR2 (germline): SGDLS, YYNGEE. This CDR3 has 15 amino acids. CDR3 sequence (DNA): TGTGCCAGCAGCCTCCGACAGGGGTATAATTCACCCCTCCACTTT. Its translation is CASSLRQGYNSPLHF.

This chain's CDR3 is CASSGTGAETQYF. CDR3 DNA: TGTGCCAGCAGTGGGACAGGGGCAGAGACCCAGTACTTC. The chain links TRBV6-5 to TRBJ2-5; 10 bases match TRBD1. Losses at the gene ends were 5 bases for V and 4 bases for J; bases not matched to a gene: 1. CDR3 size: 13 residues. Germline V gives CDR1 MNHEY, CDR2 SVGAGI.

The chain carries TRBV27 and TRBJ2-1, with 13 nucleotides matching TRBD2. The CDR3 extends over 16 amino acids. From germline, CDR1 is MNHEY and CDR2 SMNVEV (reference sequence). Losses at the gene ends were 6 bases for V and 7 bases for J; bases not matched to a gene: 9. The CDR3 spells CASSRTSGSIYNEQFF. CDR3 nucleotide sequence: TGTGCCAGCAGCCGGACTAGCGGGAGTATTTATAATGAGCAGTTCTTC.

This rearrangement joins TRBV5-4 to TRBJ2-3; 7 bases align to TRBD2. In germline, CDR1 is SGHNT, CDR2 YYREEE (reference sequence). After removal of 8 bases from V and 5 bases from J, the junction contained 5 bases not matched to a gene. This CDR3 has 12 residues. As DNA, the CDR3 is TGTGCCAGTAGACTAGCAGGAGATACGCAGTATTTT. This sequence encodes CASRLAGDTQYF. The variable domain in full, with the rest retrieved from reference TRBV5-4 and TRBJ2-3, is ETGVTQSPTHLIKTRGQQVTLRCSSQSGHNTVSWYQQALGQGPQFIFQYYREEENGRGNFPPRFSGLQFPNYSSELNVNALELDDSALYLCASRLAGDTQYFGPGTRLTVL.

The chain uses TRBV4-3 and TRBJ2-1, with D possibly being TRBD1 (6 bases). Trimming stripped 1 base from V and 1 base from J, with 14 bases between. The length of the CDR3 is 17 residues. Germline CDR1 and CDR2: LGHNA and YSLEER. CDR3: CASSQGTGYSSYNEQFF. The CDR3 coding sequence is TGCGCCAGCAGCCAAGGTACAGGGTACTCGTCCTACAATGAGCAGTTCTTC.

The genes are TRBV19 and TRBJ2-6; D is perhaps TRBD2 (6 bases). Per the germline V gene, CDR1 is LNHDA and CDR2 is SQIVND (reference sequence). This CDR3 has 13 amino acids. CDR3 sequence reads: CATGSTGANVLTF. For the CDR3, the DNA is TGTGCGACCGGGAGTACTGGGGCCAACGTCCTGACTTTC.

Concerning this clone: The sample holds other DNA sequences that translate to the same CDR3. This rearrangement joins TRBV7-9 to TRBJ1-2, with TRBD1 matching 7 bases. Trimming cost V 4 bases and J 5 bases; bases outside gene matches: 4. The CDR3 has 13 residues. The germline gives CDR1 SEHNR, CDR2 FQNEAQ (reference sequence). In DNA form, the CDR3 reads TGTGCCAGCAGCTCCGACAGGGCTTATGGCTACACCTTC. Translation gives CASSSDRAYGYTF.

This sequence joins TRBV30 and TRBJ2-2, with a possible D match to TRBD2 (5 bases). Per germline, CDR1 GTSNPN and CDR2 SVGIG (reference sequence). There are 13 residues in the CDR3. V dropped 7 bases and J dropped 3 bases, with 12 bases sitting between them. The CDR3, as DNA: TGTGCCTCAGCGGCCGATCACACCGGGGAGCTGTTTTTT. It is translated as CASAADHTGELFF.

The chain has TRBV11-3 and TRBJ2-3; 14 bases line up with TRBD2. Germline-derived CDR1 and CDR2 are SGHNT and YENEEA. Losses at the gene ends were 4 bases for V and 0 bases for J; bases not matched to a gene: 3. The CDR3 is made up of 17 amino acids. The CDR3 reads CASSSGLAGASTDTQYF. Here the CDR3 DNA reads TGTGCCAGCAGCTCGGGACTAGCGGGAGCTAGCACAGATACGCAGTATTTT.

The chain joins TRBV7-2 to TRBJ2-7; 7 nucleotides line up with TRBD2. Germline values: CDR1 SGHTA, CDR2 FQGNSA. This CDR3 is 14 amino acids long. The J segment lost 2 bases and the V segment lost 1 base, leaving 2 bases of the junction unmatched. CDR3 amino acids: CASSLGSGPYEQYF. Here the CDR3 DNA reads TGTGCCAGCAGCTTAGGTAGCGGGCCCTACGAGCAGTACTTC.